In its sample, the clone carrying this T cell receptor beta chain was seen a few times. Its target is not known. Time point described: pre-sensitization, week 0. Treatment given: therapeutic diphenylcyclopropenone sensitization with weekly scalp DPC. Unfractionated whole blood served as the source for total RNA extraction. This specimen comes from a study of human T cells and chemical hapten exposure. Across the study: 2% DPC was applied to about 2 cm by about 2 cm of upper inner arm skin for sensitization. Patch tests delivered 0.01% DPC to the upper back and were evaluated at 6 days.

Attachment of unique molecular identifiers to individual cDNA molecules was performed in the library. In TCRdb, the RACE reads were re-called with MiXCR into one record per CDR3 protein. The sample holds almost 35,000 distinct CDR3 sequences; over 9% are singletons and the top ten take 25% to 30%. CDR3 length equals 13 residues. Germline lookup yields CDR1 SGHNT and CDR2 YYREEE (reference sequence). V was pared by 5 bases and J by 6 bases, with 14 bases between. Regarding the study as a whole: No shift was seen in TCRs above 1 in 1000 frequency with DPC sensitization.

The chain combines TRBV5-4 with TRBJ1-1; D is possibly TRBD1 (5 bases). This sequence was found in a middle-aged man with alopecia areata. Some clones in this sample may be carry-over from other donors' samples. Material: whole blood, obtained in connection with sensitization to the hapten diphenylcyclopropenone (DPC). This chain's CDR3 is CASSFVGTPEAFF. The CDR3 coding sequence is TGTGCCAGCAGTTTTGTTGGGACCCCTGAAGCTTTCTTT.